The 15 T cell receptor beta chains below were found in one sample sequenced in a study of blood T cell repertoires in COVID-19. Generated by immunoSEQ multiplex PCR, the TCRdb table keeps only in-frame clones and is missing some. Of some 400,000 clones listed, almost 90% are singletons. Sequencing used peripheral blood. The source of these receptors is a man between 18 and 35 years old with active or convalescent COVID-19.

The rearrangement uses TRBV20-1 and TRBJ2-1; D is perhaps TRBD1 (6 bases). The germline CDR1 and CDR2 sequences are DFQATT and SNEGSKA (reference sequence). The CDR3 has 14 residues. Trimming took 6 bases from V and 4 from J, leaving 16 bases between them. The CDR3 sequence: CSASARTVYNEQFF. CDR3 nucleotides: TGCAGTGCCAGTGCCCGGACAGTGTACAATGAGCAGTTCTTC.

V and J are TRBV5-5 and TRBJ1-1; D possibly corresponds to TRBD1 (5 bases). Trimming took off 1 base at V and 2 bases at J, with 9 bases between the two ends. Per the germline V gene, CDR1 is SGHKS and CDR2 is YYEKEE (reference sequence). The CDR3 is made up of 14 amino acids. The CDR3 DNA sequence: TGTGCCAGCAGCTTGTTAAGGGGAAACACTGAAGCTTTCTTT. Amino acids: CASSLLRGNTEAFF.

The chain is built from TRBV7-3 and TRBJ1-2, with 11 bases that match TRBD1. This CDR3 is built from 14 residues. Looked up from germline, CDR1 is SGHTA and CDR2 is FQGTGA. The junction had 4 bases not matched to a gene; V was cut back by 5 bases and J by 5 bases. Written as DNA, the CDR3 is TGTGCCAGCAGCATCGGACAGGGGGCTTATGGCTACACCTTC. This translates into CASSIGQGAYGYTF.

This chain connects TRBV6-1 to TRBJ2-1; maybe TRBD1 (5 bases). Trimming cost V 1 base and J 8 bases, with 18 bases left between them. The CDR3 is 16 amino acids. Germline CDR1 and CDR2: MNHNS and SASEGT. The CDR3 region has the DNA TGTGCCAGCAGTGAAGTTGGCAGGGCCGCTGTCCATGAGCAGTTCTTC. Its translation is CASSEVGRAAVHEQFF.

This clone occurred once. The chain is built from TRBV18 and TRBJ1-2; no definite D call. Germline CDR1 reads KGHSH; CDR2 reads LQKENI. The CDR3 sequence is 14 residues long. Trimming removed 4 bases from V and 1 base from J, with 10 bases in between. Written as DNA, the CDR3 is TGTGCCAGCTCACTTGACCGGGATAACTATGGCTACACCTTC. It translates to CASSLDRDNYGYTF.

This chain links TRBV6-2 or TRBV6-3 with TRBJ2-1; 11 bases agree with TRBD2. CDR1 is MNHEY and CDR2 is SVGEGT in the germline V gene. V trimming: 1 base; J trimming: 7 bases; junction bases outside the gene matches: 6. The CDR3 runs 16 residues. CDR3 in DNA: TGTGCCAGCAGTTACTTAGGACTAGCGGGTATTAATGAGCAGTTCTTC. Translation gives CASSYLGLAGINEQFF.

This rearrangement joins TRBV13 to TRBJ1-5; D perhaps matches TRBD1 (6 bases). This CDR3 region has 14 residues. Germline-derived CDR1 and CDR2 are PRHDT and FYEKMQ (reference sequence). Deletions cut 4 bases from V and 1 base from J, with 8 bases between. The CDR3 region is CASSSTGSNQPQHF. Here the CDR3 DNA reads TGTGCCAGCAGCTCGACAGGAAGCAATCAGCCCCAGCATTTT.

The rearrangement links TRBV7-2 to TRBJ2-7; 9 nucleotides agree with TRBD2. The CDR3 runs 13 residues. The V and J ends lost 6 bases and 3 bases, in that order; junction bases with no gene match: 3. Germline CDR1 is SGHTA and CDR2 is FQGNSA. The CDR3 nucleotides are TGTGCCAGCAGTGGTAGCGGGGGCTACGAGCAGTACTTC. Protein sequence: CASSGSGGYEQYF.

For the CDR3, the DNA is TGCGCCAGCAGCCAACCGGGACAGGGCGTATCAAAACTGTTTTTT. This sequence encodes CASSQPGQGVSKLFF. The chain has TRBV4-3 and TRBJ1-4; 9 nucleotides match TRBD1. The CDR3 spans 15 residues. J was trimmed by 10 bases and V by 2 bases; bases with no gene match: 8. Germline V gene lookup returns CDR1 LGHNA and CDR2 YSLEER.

The chain links TRBV10-3 to TRBJ2-3; D is unresolved. V dropped 3 bases and J dropped 5 bases, with 6 bases sitting between them. Germline CDR1 ENHRY, CDR2 SYGVKD. CDR3 length: 12 amino acids. The CDR3 nucleotides read TGTGCCATCAGTGATCAGTTAGATACGCAGTATTTT. As protein: CAISDQLDTQYF.

There are a few counts of this clone. The CDR3: CSASRSGRWDEQYF. CDR3 nucleotides: TGCAGTGCTAGTAGGAGCGGGAGGTGGGACGAGCAGTACTTC. The chain combines TRBV20-1 with TRBJ2-7, with TRBD2 matching 9 bases. Germline lookup yields CDR1 DFQATT and CDR2 SNEGSKA (reference sequence). The CDR3 is made up of 14 amino acids. V was clipped by 3 bases and J by 5 bases; unmatched bases: 8.

V usage is TRBV24-1 and J usage is TRBJ1-4; D is possibly TRBD1 (5 bases). V lost 4 bases to trimming and J lost 3 bases, with 11 bases between them. CDR3 length: 15 amino acids. Germline values: CDR1 KGHDR, CDR2 SFDVKD. The CDR3 nucleotides are TGTGCCACCAGTGACCCACAGGCTTCTAATGAAAAACTGTTTTTT. This translates into CATSDPQASNEKLFF.

The V gene is TRBV6-5, the J gene TRBJ1-4; D is unclear. The CDR3 runs to 13 residues. V was pared by 0 bases and J by 8 bases, with 7 bases between. Germline V gene sequence: CDR1 MNHEY, CDR2 SVGAGI. CDR3 in DNA: TGTGCCAGCAGTTACTCCCCCCTAGAAAAACTGTTTTTT. Protein: CASSYSPLEKLFF.

This clone occurred many times. The rearrangement joins TRBV5-1 to TRBJ1-1; TRBD1 matches at 8 bases. This CDR3 is built from 14 residues. V lost 2 bases and J lost 3; bases outside the gene matches: 3. CDR1 is SGHRS, CDR2 YFSETQ, per germline. The CDR3 nucleotides are TGCGCCAGCAGCTTCACAGGGGGGGACACTGAAGCTTTCTTT. It translates to CASSFTGGDTEAFF.

The chain has TRBV19 and TRBJ2-2, with D possibly matching TRBD1 (7 bases). Between the trimmed V and J ends, which lost 7 bases and 4 bases, there was a span of 22 bases. The germline V gene encodes CDR1 LNHDA and CDR2 SQIVND (reference sequence). The CDR3 runs 17 residues. The CDR3 DNA follows: TGTGCCAGTACGAGGGGGCTTGGAGGGATAGGCACCGGGGAGCTGTTTTTT. The encoded protein is CASTRGLGGIGTGELFF.